This T cell receptor beta chain was captured in a study of radiotherapy plus CTLA-4 blockade in lung cancer (dated by TCRdb to about 2018). Regarding the study in general: Among enrolled patients, 15% to 20% had an objective response and roughly 31% reached disease control. Overall results and qualifications from the work: Increased serum interferon-beta after radiation, together with early dynamic changes in blood T cell clones, were reported to be the strongest predictors of response. After treatment with radiotherapy and ipilimumab, TCR clones that originated in tumors expanded in peripheral blood.

This clone was found once. The clone's antigen remains unknown. Base qualities are missing; no much larger clone stands one base away. The library was generated by the immunoSEQ multiplex PCR assay. TCRdb re-hosts the immuneACCESS table, in-frame sequences only. Its copies lack some clones; in the studies checked, an unresolved V gene accounts for under half of them, and the cause for the rest is not known. Here the sample has 40,000 to 50,000 clones; roughly four fifths occur a single time. Clones ranked in the top ten supply approximately 3.4% of the sample. The germline V gene provides CDR1 KGHSH and CDR2 LQKENI. V and J lose 2 bases and 3 bases, and a span of 14 bases separates them. From the cysteine up to the phenylalanine, the CDR3 has a length of 15 residues. Solely the CDR3 DNA is kept, with 45 bases framed from the first base. The study tested focal radiation therapy combined with CTLA-4 blockade (ipilimumab) in patients with chemo-refractory metastatic non-small-cell lung cancer.

The starting material was peripheral blood, obtained from a patient treated with radiotherapy plus ipilimumab. The V gene is TRBV18 and the J gene is TRBJ2-7; perhaps TRBD2 is the D gene, with 5 bases matching. This receptor was taken from a human donor with non-small cell lung cancer who had stable disease on radiotherapy plus ipilimumab. The DNA sequence is as follows: TGTGCCAGCTCACCAGAGATTACGGGGAGCTACGAGCAGTACTTC. It is translated as CASSPEITGSYEQYF.